These 18 T cell receptor beta chains were sequenced from one sample in a study of monozygotic twins with inflammatory bowel disease. TCRdb reprocessed the 5' RACE reads and stores each CDR3 protein as one record, lacking DNA. The repertoire table contains roughly 330,000 distinct CDR3 sequences. The sample consisted of blood. The receptors derive from a human donor with ulcerative colitis or Crohn's disease, or a healthy co-twin of an affected twin (not recorded which).

The chain is built from TRBV7-2 and TRBJ2-2. This CDR3 is 13 amino acids long. In germline, CDR1 is SGHTA, CDR2 FQGNSA. CDR3 amino acids: CASSFDWTGELFF.

V gene TRBV11-2 combines with J gene TRBJ2-3; TCRdb's assignment of TRBD2 cannot be checked, as there is no DNA. Per the germline V gene, CDR1 is SGHAT and CDR2 is FQNNGV. This CDR3 has 18 amino acids. CDR3 in amino acids: CASSLVRLGGGGTDTQYF.

The genes are TRBV12-3 or TRBV12-4 and TRBJ2-1; without DNA, the TCRdb call of TRBD1 cannot be checked. The CDR3 extends over 13 amino acids. The CDR3 loop reads CASTDFRGSRQFF.

The CDR3 loop is CASSLAGGSYGYTF. The rearrangement links TRBV7-9 to TRBJ1-2; lacking DNA, the TRBD1 call made by TCRdb goes unchecked. This CDR3 has 14 amino acids. Germline values: CDR1 SEHNR, CDR2 FQNEAQ (reference sequence).

V gene TRBV9 combines with J gene TRBJ2-5; TCRdb's D gene call, TRBD2, goes unchecked for lack of DNA. The CDR3 is 15 amino acids. In germline, CDR1 is SGDLS, CDR2 YYNGEE. The CDR3 reads CASSVSPDRRETQYF.

The chain is built from TRBV28 and TRBJ2-6. CDR3 length: 14 amino acids. Germline loops: CDR1 MDHEN, CDR2 SYDVKM. The CDR3 here is CASSLHPGANVLTF.

The genes are TRBV7-2 and TRBJ2-1; TCRdb names TRBD1, which stays unverified in the absence of DNA. The germline CDR1 and CDR2 sequences are SGHTA and FQGNSA. This CDR3 has 13 amino acids. The CDR3 protein is CASSLRQINEQFF.

This chain connects TRBV28 to TRBJ2-7. In germline, CDR1 is MDHEN, CDR2 SYDVKM. This CDR3 is 15 amino acids long. The CDR3 sequence is CASSFGSFSSYEQYF.

The genes are TRBV20-1 and TRBJ2-4; TCRdb proposes TRBD1, but this gene call is untestable without DNA. The germline gives CDR1 DFQATT, CDR2 SNEGSKA (reference sequence). The CDR3 length is 12 residues. The CDR3 sequence: CSAKTGRDIQYF.

The chain recombines TRBV27 with TRBJ2-1; TCRdb calls TRBD1, which cannot be checked without DNA. The CDR3 sequence is 13 residues long. CDR1 MNHEY and CDR2 SMNVEV come from the germline V gene (reference sequence). The CDR3 here is CASSRTGRGEQFF.

This chain uses TRBV11-2 with TRBJ2-2; the D gene TCRdb calls, TRBD1, cannot be checked with no DNA. The CDR3 consists of 17 residues. Germline V CDR1 and CDR2: SGHAT, FQNNGV. This CDR3 reads CASSPPLAGQGPGELFF.

V usage is TRBV5-1 and J usage is TRBJ1-1; the TCRdb D gene call, TRBD1, has no DNA to confirm it. The CDR3 sequence is 15 residues long. Germline V lookup: CDR1 SGHRS, CDR2 YFSETQ. The CDR3 sequence is CASSAPGQPNTEAFF.

The rearrangement joins TRBV20-1 to TRBJ2-7; TCRdb proposes TRBD2, but this gene call is untestable without DNA. The germline V gene encodes CDR1 DFQATT and CDR2 SNEGSKA (reference sequence). CDR3 length equals 11 residues. The CDR3 sequence is CSARFLDSGFF.

The chain has TRBV29-1 and TRBJ2-2; the TCRdb D gene call, TRBD2, has no DNA to confirm it. CDR1 SQVTM and CDR2 ANQGSEA come from the germline V gene. This CDR3 is built from 15 residues. CDR3 in amino acids: CSVSIGLAGTGELFF.

The chain employs TRBV3-1 and TRBJ2-5; the TCRdb call, TRBD1, lacks DNA for checking. CDR1 and CDR2 (germline): LGHDT, YNNKEL (reference sequence). The CDR3 loop spans 16 amino acids. The CDR3 sequence: CASSQGGGKLQETQYF.

The genes are TRBV10-3 and TRBJ2-7. This CDR3 spans 12 amino acids. Germline V gene sequence: CDR1 ENHRY, CDR2 SYGVKD. CDR3 sequence: CAIRDDSYEQYF.

The J gene is TRBJ2-5, the V gene TRBV6-5; there is no DNA to check the TCRdb D call of TRBD1. Germline loops: CDR1 MNHEY, CDR2 SVGAGI. The CDR3 is 18 residues long. CDR3: CASSYSSHSRGAGETQYF.

This chain joins TRBV6-5 and TRBJ2-6; the TCRdb D gene call, TRBD1, has no DNA to confirm it. The length of the CDR3 is 16 residues. Germline CDR1 MNHEY, CDR2 SVGAGI. CDR3 sequence: CASSSTGEPGANVLTF.